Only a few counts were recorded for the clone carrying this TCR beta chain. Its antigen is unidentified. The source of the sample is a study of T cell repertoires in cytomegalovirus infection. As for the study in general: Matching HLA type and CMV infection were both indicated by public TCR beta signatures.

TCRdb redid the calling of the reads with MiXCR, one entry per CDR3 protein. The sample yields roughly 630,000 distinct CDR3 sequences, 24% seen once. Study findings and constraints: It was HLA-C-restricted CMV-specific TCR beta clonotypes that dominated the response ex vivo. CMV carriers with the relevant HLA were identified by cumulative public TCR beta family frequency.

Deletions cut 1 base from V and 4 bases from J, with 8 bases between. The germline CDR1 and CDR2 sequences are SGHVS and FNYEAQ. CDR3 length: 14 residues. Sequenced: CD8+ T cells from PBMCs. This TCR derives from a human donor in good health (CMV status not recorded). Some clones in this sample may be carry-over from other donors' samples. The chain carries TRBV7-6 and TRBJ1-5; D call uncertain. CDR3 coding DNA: TGTGCCAGCAGCTTAGGGCAGGAAAATCAGCCCCAGCATTTT. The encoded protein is CASSLGQENQPQHF.